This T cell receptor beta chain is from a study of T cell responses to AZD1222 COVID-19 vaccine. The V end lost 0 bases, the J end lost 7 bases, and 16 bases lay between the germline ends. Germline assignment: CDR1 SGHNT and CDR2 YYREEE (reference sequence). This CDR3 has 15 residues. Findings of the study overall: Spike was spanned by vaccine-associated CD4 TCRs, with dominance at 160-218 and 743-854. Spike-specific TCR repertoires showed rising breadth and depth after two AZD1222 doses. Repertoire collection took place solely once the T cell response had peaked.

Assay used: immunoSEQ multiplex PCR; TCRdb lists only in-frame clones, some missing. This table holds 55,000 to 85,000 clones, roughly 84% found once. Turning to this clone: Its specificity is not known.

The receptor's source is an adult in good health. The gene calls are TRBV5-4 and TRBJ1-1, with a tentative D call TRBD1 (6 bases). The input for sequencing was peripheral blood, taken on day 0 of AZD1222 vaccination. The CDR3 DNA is TGTGCCAGCAGCTTGGGGATCGGGACACAAGGTGAAGCTTTCTTT. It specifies CASSLGIGTQGEAFF.